This T cell receptor beta chain was retrieved from a study of beta chain features in type 1 diabetes. Background on the study: Sorted cells numbering around 100,000,000 were examined across all samples.

The table lists this clone with a few counts. Its specificity is unknown. Study-wide results and caveats: HLA effects on TCRB rearrangement stayed unresolved here. There was a possibility that cDNA sequencing over-represented cells with high TCR expression. Reduced insertions and increased deletions marked VDJ junctions in type 1 diabetes patients. In all four CD4+ subsets, TCRB CDR3 length was significantly, moderately reduced in type 1 diabetes.

Expressed TCRB transcripts were sequenced because the entire RNA isolate underwent reverse transcription. TCRdb keeps only in-frame clones here, not all; method: immunoSEQ multiplex PCR. The data hold some 52,000 clones, with 35% to 50% observed a single time. V lost 3 bases and J lost 11, with 14 bases in between. Germline CDR1 reads SGHDT; CDR2 reads YYEEEE. The CDR3 covers 12 residues. Sequenced material: Tregs from blood. The chain carries TRBV5-6 and TRBJ1-1; D possibly corresponds to TRBD1 (5 bases). This TCR was sampled from a man younger than 45 with type 1 diabetes. CDR3 residues: CASSWSSGSAFF. The CDR3 bases are TGTGCCAGCAGCTGGTCCTCAGGGTCTGCTTTCTTT.